This T cell receptor (beta chain) was identified during a study of cytomegalovirus exposure and HLA in healthy donors. About the research overall: It was reported in a later analysis that the 120 or so validation repertoires used the same platform as the 550 to 850 first-cohort repertoires.

Germline loops: CDR1 SGHNT, CDR2 YYREEE (reference sequence). Trimming cost V 1 base and J 2 bases, with 23 bases left between them. There are 19 residues in the CDR3. General observations from the study: There were 150 to 200 TCR beta chains listed as cytomegalovirus-associated. Some public TCRs appeared in many individuals, while most sequences were rare. Testing in vitro showed a few CMV-associated chains specific for CMV antigens.

Remarks on this clone: Its matching antigen is unknown.

This table comes from immunoSEQ multiplex PCR, and its TCRdb copy is limited to in-frame clones, with some not included. The top ten clones hold roughly 1.5% of a sample with fewer than 200,000 clones, 87% of them seen once. This sequence was found in a young woman in good health and CMV-seronegative. The chain carries TRBV5-4 and TRBJ2-3; D may be TRBD2 (6 bases). The sample was PBMCs. The CDR3 spells CASSLSHPIMGGPTDTQYF. CDR3 bases: TGTGCCAGCAGCTTGTCCCATCCTATTATGGGAGGCCCCACAGATACGCAGTATTTT. Combining the CDR3 with reference TRBV5-4 and TRBJ2-3 gives the whole variable domain ETGVTQSPTHLIKTRGQQVTLRCSSQSGHNTVSWYQQALGQGPQFIFQYYREEENGRGNFPPRFSGLQFPNYSSELNVNALELDDSALYLCASSLSHPIMGGPTDTQYFGPGTRLTVL.